This T cell receptor (beta chain) originates from a study of T cell responses to AZD1222 COVID-19 vaccine. Study observations and caveats: Repertoire samples came only from after the peak T cell response.

A remark on this clone: Its antigen is unknown.

The method was immunoSEQ multiplex PCR; TCRdb's version includes in-frame clones alone and lacks a portion of them. The sample has about 140,000 clones, approximately 90% seen once; the top ten hold about 4%. CDR1 and CDR2 from the germline V gene are LNHDA and SQIVND (reference sequence). CDR3 length: 15 amino acids. The V and J ends lost 6 bases and 0 bases, in that order; junction bases with no gene match: 7. The clonotype was recovered from an adult who received the AZD1222 COVID-19 vaccine. The specimen was peripheral blood, collected 28 days after the second AZD1222 dose. The chain combines TRBV19 with TRBJ1-2; 7 bases are shared with TRBD1. The CDR3 DNA sequence: TGTGCCAGTAGCCGAGGGGACAGAACTAACTATGGCTACACCTTC. Its protein is CASSRGDRTNYGYTF.